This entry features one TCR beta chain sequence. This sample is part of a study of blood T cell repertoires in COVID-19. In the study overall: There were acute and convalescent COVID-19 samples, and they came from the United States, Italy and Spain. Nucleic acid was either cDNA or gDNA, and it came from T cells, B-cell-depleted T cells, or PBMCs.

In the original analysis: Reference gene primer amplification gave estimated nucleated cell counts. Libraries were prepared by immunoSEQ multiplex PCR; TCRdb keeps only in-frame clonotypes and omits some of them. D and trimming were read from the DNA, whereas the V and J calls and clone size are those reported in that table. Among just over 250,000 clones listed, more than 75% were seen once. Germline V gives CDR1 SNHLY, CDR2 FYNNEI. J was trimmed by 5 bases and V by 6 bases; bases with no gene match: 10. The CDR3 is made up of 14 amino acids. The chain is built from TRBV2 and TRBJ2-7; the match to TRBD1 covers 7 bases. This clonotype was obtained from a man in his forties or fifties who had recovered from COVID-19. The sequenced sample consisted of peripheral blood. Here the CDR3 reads CASSATGAIDEQYF. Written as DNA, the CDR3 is TGTGCCAGCAGCGCAACAGGGGCCATCGACGAGCAGTACTTC.